Here is one T cell receptor beta chain with its context. What it recognizes is unknown. The source of the sample is a study of T cell responses to AZD1222 COVID-19 vaccine. In germline, CDR1 is MNHEY, CDR2 SMNVEV (reference sequence). V was pared by 2 bases and J by 1 base, with 9 bases between. The CDR3 loop spans 16 amino acids. Sequenced by immunoSEQ multiplex PCR; TCRdb stores in-frame clones only, minus some. The top ten clones hold about 29% of a sample with 100,000 to 150,000 clones, 85% to 90% of them seen once. The study, taken as a whole, reports: Within unmutated variant regions lay the reported targets of nearly half of spike-specific TCRs.

V and J are TRBV27 and TRBJ2-6; perhaps TRBD1 as D (6 bases). The source of this sequence is an adult in good health. Source: peripheral blood, taken on day 0 of AZD1222 vaccination. CDR3 DNA sequence: TGTGCCAGCAGTTTACTAGGGGGATCTGGGGCCAACGTCCTGACTTTC. Translating it yields CASSLLGGSGANVLTF.